These 30 T cell receptor beta chains were sequenced from one sample in a study of identical twins. TCRdb ran MiXCR on the 5' RACE reads and lists one entry per CDR3 protein. The sample holds fewer than 650,000 distinct CDR3 sequences, just under 10% seen once. These records were also assigned to another study, of yellow fever vaccine responses in identical twins.

What was sequenced was PBMCs. All receptors come from a woman aged 18 to 35 in good health.

This clonotype has only a few counts. The chain couples TRBV5-1 to TRBJ1-5, with D possibly being TRBD1 (5 bases). V lost 0 bases and J 5 bases, leaving 6 bases between the germline ends. The CDR3 is 13 residues long. The V gene's germline CDR1 is SGHRS and CDR2 YFSETQ. DNA of the CDR3: TGCGCCAGCAGCTTGGGGGACGATCAGCCCCAGCATTTT. Translating it yields CASSLGDDQPQHF.

There are many counts of this clonotype. The chain combines TRBV20-1 with TRBJ1-2, with D possibly TRBD1 on 5 matching bases. Trimming took off 2 bases at V and 2 bases at J, with 9 bases between the two ends. Per the germline V gene, CDR1 is DFQATT and CDR2 is SNEGSKA (reference sequence). The CDR3 covers 13 residues. The CDR3 sequence: CSARIRGNYGYTF. The CDR3 region has the DNA TGCAGTGCTAGAATACGGGGGAACTATGGCTACACCTTC.

This clonotype was observed many times. The CDR3 region is CAISGSGAEYEQYF. In DNA form, the CDR3 reads TGTGCCATCAGCGGTAGCGGAGCAGAGTACGAGCAGTACTTC. The chain employs TRBV10-3 and TRBJ2-7, with a possible D match to TRBD2 (6 bases). Germline CDR1 is ENHRY and CDR2 is SYGVKD. Trimming took 6 bases from V and 4 from J, leaving 16 bases between them. The CDR3 extends over 14 amino acids.

The chain uses TRBV9 and TRBJ2-7; 7 nucleotides agree with TRBD1. CDR3 size: 14 residues. In germline, CDR1 is SGDLS, CDR2 YYNGEE. Losses at the gene ends were 0 bases for V and 5 bases for J; bases not matched to a gene: 5. CDR3 loop: CASSVGGQNNEQYF. The CDR3, as DNA: TGTGCCAGCAGCGTAGGGGGACAGAATAACGAGCAGTACTTC.

The sample holds many counts of this clonotype. V usage is TRBV6-4 and J usage is TRBJ2-1; TRBD1 might be the D (5 bases). The germline V gene has CDR1 MRHNA and CDR2 SNTAGT. Trimming took off 4 bases at V and 5 bases at J, with 15 bases between the two ends. The CDR3 totals 15 residues. Here the CDR3 reads CASSAVQGGDNEQFF. The CDR3 DNA sequence: TGTGCCAGCAGTGCCGTCCAGGGTGGGGACAATGAGCAGTTCTTC.

V usage is TRBV12-3 or TRBV12-4 and J usage is TRBJ2-7, with 7 bases matching TRBD1. Trimming removed 6 bases from V and 1 base from J; junction bases left unmatched: 6. There are 14 residues in the CDR3. The CDR3 sequence is CASSPTGKSYEQYF. Here the CDR3 DNA reads TGTGCCAGCAGCCCGACAGGGAAATCCTACGAGCAGTACTTC.

This clonotype has ten or more counts. The chain has TRBV29-1 and TRBJ2-7; tentative D call: TRBD1 (6 bases). Germline V lookup: CDR1 SQVTM, CDR2 ANQGSEA. The CDR3 has 14 residues. Trimming removed 4 bases from V and 1 base from J, with 14 bases in between. This CDR3 reads CSVGPRGDSYEQYF. CDR3 bases: TGCAGCGTTGGTCCCAGGGGCGATTCCTACGAGCAGTACTTC.

V is TRBV28 and J is TRBJ2-7; D is unclear. Germline V gives CDR1 MDHEN, CDR2 SYDVKM. V was trimmed by 5 bases and J by 0 bases, leaving 17 bases between them. The CDR3 has 16 amino acids. The CDR3 loop is CASSRRFGVSSYEQYF. CDR3 sequence (DNA): TGTGCCAGCAGTCGTCGTTTTGGCGTCAGCTCCTACGAGCAGTACTTC. The full variable domain, completed using reference TRBV28 and TRBJ2-7, is DVKVTQSSRYLVKRTGEKVFLECVQDMDHENMFWYRQDPGLGLRLIYFSYDVKMKEKGDIPEGYSVSREKKERFSLILESASTNQTSMYLCASSRRFGVSSYEQYFGPGTRLTVT.

The rearrangement joins TRBV28 to TRBJ1-2, with D possibly being TRBD1 (6 bases). CDR1 is MDHEN, CDR2 SYDVKM, per germline. CDR3 length: 11 residues. With 6 bases removed from V and 8 bases from J, the gap between germline ends came to 10 bases. CDR3 region: CASSRGGGYTF. CDR3 sequence (DNA): TGTGCCAGCAGCCGCGGGGGCGGCTACACCTTC.

This clonotype was counted between two and nine times. The chain couples TRBV9 to TRBJ2-5, with D perhaps matching TRBD1 (8 bases). Germline assignment: CDR1 SGDLS and CDR2 YYNGEE. The length of the CDR3 is 16 residues. The V gene lost 3 bases and the J gene lost 1 base, with 16 bases spanning the gap. CDR3: CASSAATGGGQETQYF. CDR3 DNA sequence: TGTGCCAGCAGCGCGGCCACAGGGGGGGGCCAAGAGACCCAGTACTTC.

This clonotype was detected a few times. The chain has TRBV4-2 and TRBJ2-5, with D perhaps TRBD2 (6 bases). Per germline, CDR1 LGHNA and CDR2 YNFKEQ. This CDR3 comprises 14 residues. Trimming cost V 4 bases and J 2 bases, with 11 bases left between them. CDR3 sequence: CASSRGTLQETQYF. The CDR3 region has the DNA TGTGCCAGCAGCCGGGGGACTTTACAAGAGACCCAGTACTTC.

This clonotype appeared many times. The rearrangement uses TRBV29-1 and TRBJ2-1; D not resolved. Germline-derived CDR1 and CDR2 are SQVTM and ANQGSEA. Trimming left V 0 bases short and J 8 bases short, with 14 bases between. The CDR3 extends over 14 amino acids. CDR3 nucleotides: TGCAGCGTTGAAGATAAGTCTTTGGGCCATGAGCAGTTCTTC. Protein sequence: CSVEDKSLGHEQFF.

This clonotype was seen ten or more times. The rearrangement uses TRBV4-3 and TRBJ2-5, with D possibly being TRBD2 (6 bases). The V gene's germline CDR1 is LGHNA and CDR2 YSLEER. CDR3 size: 15 residues. The V end lost 0 bases, the J end lost 4 bases, and 12 bases lay between the germline ends. The CDR3 spells CASSQDSGSAETQYF. The DNA for the CDR3 is TGCGCCAGCAGCCAAGATTCCGGGAGTGCAGAGACCCAGTACTTC.

This clonotype showed up just a few times. The V call is TRBV12-3 or TRBV12-4, the J call TRBJ2-7; unclear D gene. The CDR3 extends over 15 amino acids. Trimming removed 6 bases at V and 0 bases at J, with 15 bases between. The CDR3 DNA follows: TGTGCCAGCAGGGTGGGTCTCCTGAGCTCCTACGAGCAGTACTTC. Protein: CASRVGLLSSYEQYF.

In this sample, this clonotype turned up a few times. V and J are TRBV20-1 and TRBJ2-6; possibly TRBD1 or TRBD2 for D (6 bases each). Trimming took off 5 bases at V and 4 bases at J, with 18 bases between the two ends. CDR3 length: 16 amino acids. The V gene's germline CDR1 is DFQATT and CDR2 SNEGSKA (reference sequence). This CDR3 is CSAEGGGLRGANVLTF. The CDR3 region has the DNA TGCAGTGCTGAGGGGGGTGGATTGAGAGGGGCCAACGTCCTGACTTTC.

Only a few counts were recorded for this clonotype. This chain connects TRBV20-1 to TRBJ2-7; a possible D gene is TRBD1 (5 bases). Germline CDR1 DFQATT, CDR2 SNEGSKA (reference sequence). This CDR3 is 13 amino acids long. Trimming stripped 3 bases from V and 4 bases from J, with 13 bases between. DNA for the CDR3: TGCAGTGCTAGGCGTAGGGGCGAATACGAGCAGTACTTC. As protein: CSARRRGEYEQYF.

This clonotype was seen ten or more times. V usage is TRBV7-2 and J usage is TRBJ1-1, with a tentative D call TRBD1 (5 bases). Germline V gene sequence: CDR1 SGHTA, CDR2 FQGNSA. This CDR3 is 15 amino acids long. With 1 base removed from V and 5 bases from J, the gap between germline ends came to 14 bases. Written as DNA, the CDR3 is TGTGCCAGCAGCTTAGTCGCAGGGTATGGGACTGAAGCTTTCTTT. Translation: CASSLVAGYGTEAFF.

The sample holds a few counts of this clonotype. J is TRBJ1-2 and V is TRBV10-3; tentatively, D is TRBD1 (5 bases). Between the trimmed V and J ends, which lost 5 bases and 2 bases, there was a span of 9 bases. Germline V gene data show CDR1 as ENHRY and CDR2 as SYGVKD. The CDR3 covers 13 residues. CDR3 DNA sequence: TGTGCCATCAGTCCGACAGTGAACTATGGCTACACCTTC. Translation: CAISPTVNYGYTF.

The chain uses TRBV20-1 and TRBJ1-1, with D perhaps TRBD1 (6 bases). CDR3 length: 14 residues. Per the germline V gene, CDR1 is DFQATT and CDR2 is SNEGSKA (reference sequence). The germline V and J ends were trimmed by 3 bases and 5 bases, with 16 bases remaining between them. CDR3 bases: TGCAGTGCTAGGGGGACGGGGGGCAGGACTGAAGCTTTCTTT. Translated: CSARGTGGRTEAFF.

The chain is built from TRBV6-6 and TRBJ2-1; D is unclear. The CDR3 is 12 amino acids. Germline lookup yields CDR1 MNHNY and CDR2 SVGAGI (reference sequence). V gave up 2 bases and J gave up 5 bases, with 4 bases separating them. The CDR3 sequence: CASSYDNNEQFF. Written as DNA, the CDR3 is TGTGCCAGCAGTTACGATAACAATGAGCAGTTCTTC.

This clonotype was found many times. The chain is built from TRBV5-1 and TRBJ2-1; 11 bases fit TRBD2. The CDR3 covers 14 residues. The germline V gene has CDR1 SGHRS and CDR2 YFSETQ. V gave up 4 bases and J gave up 6 bases; unmatched junction bases: 3. The CDR3 bases are TGCGCCAGCAGCGAAACTAGCGGGAGCAATGAGCAGTTCTTC. It is translated as CASSETSGSNEQFF.

The table lists this clonotype with many counts. V is TRBV27 and J is TRBJ1-1, with a tentative D call TRBD1 (6 bases). Trimming stripped 6 bases from V and 0 bases from J, with 14 bases between. The CDR3 has 15 amino acids. Germline-derived CDR1 and CDR2 are MNHEY and SMNVEV (reference sequence). CDR3 bases: TGTGCCAGCAGAAAACAGGGAGTTATGAACACTGAAGCTTTCTTT. As protein: CASRKQGVMNTEAFF.

The chain links TRBV29-1 to TRBJ1-5; no clear D. This CDR3 is built from 12 residues. The germline V gene has CDR1 SQVTM and CDR2 ANQGSEA. V was shortened by 4 bases and J by 4 bases, with 8 bases between the two germline ends. As DNA, the CDR3 is TGCAGCGTTGGGCAGGCTAATCAGCCCCAGCATTTT. Protein: CSVGQANQPQHF.

This clonotype was observed a few times. The chain recombines TRBV12-3 or TRBV12-4 with TRBJ2-5; no firm D call. The ends were cut back, 3 bases at V and 5 bases at J, with 10 bases in the middle. The CDR3 spans 13 residues. DNA for the CDR3: TGTGCCAGCAGTTTTGCCAGCGCGGAGACCCAGTACTTC. Translated: CASSFASAETQYF.

The CDR3 loop reads CASSARTGYMGEQFF. CDR3 DNA sequence: TGTGCCAGCAGCGCCCGGACAGGGTACATGGGTGAGCAGTTCTTC. The rearrangement joins TRBV3-1 to TRBJ2-1, with 8 positions matching TRBD1. CDR3 length equals 15 residues. V lost 5 bases and J lost 9; bases outside the gene matches: 12. The germline gives CDR1 LGHDT, CDR2 YNNKEL (reference sequence).

This clonotype was seen only a few times. This chain connects TRBV7-3 to TRBJ2-3, with 9 bases aligning to TRBD1. J gave up 0 bases and V 5 bases, and 3 bases lay outside the gene matches. The CDR3 has 15 amino acids. The germline V gene encodes CDR1 SGHTA and CDR2 FQGTGA. The CDR3 loop is CASSGTGKSTDTQYF. DNA of the CDR3: TGTGCCAGCAGCGGGACAGGGAAGAGCACAGATACGCAGTATTTT.

The J gene is TRBJ1-6, the V gene TRBV21-1; TRBD1 is the table's D call, not checked against the DNA. TRBV21-1 is tagged as a pseudogene. This CDR3 is built from 13 residues. The CDR3 DNA sequence: TGTGCCAGCAGCAACCCTGGGGTGGGACCCCTCCACTTT. The encoded protein is CASSNPGVGPLHF.

There are a few counts of this clonotype. This chain joins TRBV12-3 or TRBV12-4 and TRBJ2-2; 9 positions match TRBD1. Trimming cost V 6 bases and J 5 bases; bases outside gene matches: 7. This CDR3 comprises 15 residues. The CDR3 DNA follows: TGTGCCAGCAGACCGGGACAGGGATCAACCGGGGAGCTGTTTTTT. It codes for CASRPGQGSTGELFF.

There are a few counts of this clonotype. The V and J genes are TRBV5-1 and TRBJ2-5; the D call may be TRBD1 or TRBD2 (6 bases each). Trimming left V 4 bases short and J 2 bases short, with 15 bases between. Germline assignment: CDR1 SGHRS and CDR2 YFSETQ. The CDR3 has 15 amino acids. The CDR3 loop is CASSRPLGGQETQYF. CDR3 in DNA: TGCGCCAGCAGCAGGCCACTAGGGGGGCAAGAGACCCAGTACTTC.

The chain couples TRBV20-1 to TRBJ2-7, with TRBD1 identical over 7 bases. This CDR3 spans 16 amino acids. V dropped 2 bases and J dropped 3; count of bases not matched to a gene: 13. In germline, CDR1 is DFQATT, CDR2 SNEGSKA (reference sequence). DNA for the CDR3: TGCAGTGCTAGATCGCCGGTAGTCCAGGGGGACTACGAGCAGTACTTC. This gives the protein CSARSPVVQGDYEQYF.